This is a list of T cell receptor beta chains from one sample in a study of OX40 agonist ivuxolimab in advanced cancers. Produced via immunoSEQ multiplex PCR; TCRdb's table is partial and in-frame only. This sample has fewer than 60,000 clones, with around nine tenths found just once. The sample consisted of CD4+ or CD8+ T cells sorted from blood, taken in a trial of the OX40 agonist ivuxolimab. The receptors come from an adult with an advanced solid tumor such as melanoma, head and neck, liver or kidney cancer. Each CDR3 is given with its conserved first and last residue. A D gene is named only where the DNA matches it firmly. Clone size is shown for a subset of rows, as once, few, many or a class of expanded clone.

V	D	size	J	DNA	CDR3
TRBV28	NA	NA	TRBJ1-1	TGTGCCAGCAGTTTATCTCACAGGGCGTACACTGAAGCTTTCTTT	CASSLSHRAYTEAFF
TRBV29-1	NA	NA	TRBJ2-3	TGCAGCGTAGATCTTAGGGGCGCAGATACGCAGTATTTT	CSVDLRGADTQYF
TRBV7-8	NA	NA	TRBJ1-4	TGTGCCAGCAGCTTAGCTACAGGGTTGCATGAAAAACTGTTTTTT	CASSLATGLHEKLFF
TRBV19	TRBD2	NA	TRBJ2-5	TGTGCCAGTAGTATCCAGCGGGACGGAGAGACCCAGTACTTC	CASSIQRDGETQYF
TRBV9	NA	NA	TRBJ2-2	TGTGCCAGCAGCCCCCGGGGTAGCGGCGGCACCGGGGAGCTGTTTTTT	CASSPRGSGGTGELFF
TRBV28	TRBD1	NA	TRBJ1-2	TGTGCCAGCAGTCAAGGACAGGAGAACTATGGCTACACCTTC	CASSQGQENYGYTF
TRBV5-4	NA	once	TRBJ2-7	TGTGCCAGCAGCTTGGCTCTGAGCTCCTACGAGCAGTACTTC	CASSLALSSYEQYF
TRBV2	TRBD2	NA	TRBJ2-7	TGTGCCAGCAGTCCAAGGGGGACCGGGACTAGCGGGAGGTACGAGCAGTACTTC	CASSPRGTGTSGRYEQYF
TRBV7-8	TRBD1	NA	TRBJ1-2	TGTGCCAGCAGCCCTTGGACAGGCGGCAACTATGGCTACACCTTC	CASSPWTGGNYGYTF
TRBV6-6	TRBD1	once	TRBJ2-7	TGTGCCAGCAGTTACCGGGACAGGGTTAGCGAGCAGTACTTC	CASSYRDRVSEQYF
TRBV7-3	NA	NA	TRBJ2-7	TGTGCCAGCAGCCAACTCGCAGCTCGCGAGCAGTACTTC	CASSQLAAREQYF
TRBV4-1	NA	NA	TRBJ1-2	TGCGCCAGCAGCCAGGGGGGTGGGTATGGCTACACCTTC	CASSQGGGYGYTF
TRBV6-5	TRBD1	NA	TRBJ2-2	TGTGCCAGCAGCAGGGACAGGCGCACTTTAGGGGAGCTGTTTTTT	CASSRDRRTLGELFF
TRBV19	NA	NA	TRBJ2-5	TGTGCCAGTGGTACCTACGGGGAGGTTCCAGAGACCCAGTACTTC	CASGTYGEVPETQYF
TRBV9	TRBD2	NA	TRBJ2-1	TGTGCCAGCAGCGTAGATGGCGGGAGGGCCTATGAGCAGTTCTTC	CASSVDGGRAYEQFF
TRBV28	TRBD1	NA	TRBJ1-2	TGTGCCAGCAGTGAGGAACAGGGGGCCCTCTATGGCTACACCTTC	CASSEEQGALYGYTF
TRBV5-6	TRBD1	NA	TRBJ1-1	TGTGCCAGCAGTTACAGGGGGCGCGGGGGAGCTTTCTTT	CASSYRGRGGAFF
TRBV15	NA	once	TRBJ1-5	TGTGCCACCAGCAGAGATCCGGGTGGGGGGTACAATCAGCCCCAGCATTTT	CATSRDPGGGYNQPQHF
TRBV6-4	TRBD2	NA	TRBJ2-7	TGTGCCAGCAGGCGGACTAGCGGGAGTTACGAGCAGTACTTC	CASRRTSGSYEQYF
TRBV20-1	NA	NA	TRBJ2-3	TGCAGTGCCGACACAGATACGCAGTATTTT	CSADTDTQYF
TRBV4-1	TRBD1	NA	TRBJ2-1	TGCGCCAGCAGCCCCCGGACAGGCTTGGATAATGAGCAGTTCTTC	CASSPRTGLDNEQFF
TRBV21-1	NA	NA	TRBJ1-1	TGTGCCAGCAGGGGCGGGGGCTCGAACACTGAAGCTTTCTTT	CASRGGGSNTEAFF
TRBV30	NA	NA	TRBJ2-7	TGTGCCTGGACGGAGGGGCCAGCCTACGAGCAGTACTTC	CAWTEGPAYEQYF
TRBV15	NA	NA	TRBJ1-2	TGTGCCACCAGCAGAGATCTGGGGCAGGTCTATGGCTACACCTTC	CATSRDLGQVYGYTF
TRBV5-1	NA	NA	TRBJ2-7	TGCGCCAGCAGCTTGGGGGACCCCTTCGAGCAGTACTTC	CASSLGDPFEQYF
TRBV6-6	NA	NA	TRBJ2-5	TGTGCCAGCAGTTACTCGTCTCTCCCCGTCGAGACCCAGTACTTC	CASSYSSLPVETQYF
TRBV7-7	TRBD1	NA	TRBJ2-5	TGTGCTAGCAGCTCTACAGGGGGCGGCGAGACCCAGTACTTC	CASSSTGGGETQYF